The rows below give T cell receptor beta chains drawn from one sample of a study of identical twins. From the 5' RACE reads, TCRdb called clonotypes with MiXCR, one entry per CDR3 protein. The profile shows hundreds of thousands of distinct CDR3 sequences, 8.5% to 9% of them singletons. The data also belong to a second study, concerning yellow fever vaccine responses in identical twins.

The sequenced material came from PBMCs. All receptors come from a woman between 18 and 29 years old in good health. CDR3s include the opening cysteine and the closing phenylalanine or tryptophan. D genes are given only for firm matches. Part of the rows lack a size; the others show once, few, many or a class for expanded clones.

TRBV9	.	TRBJ2-3	TRBD2	TGTGCCAGCAGCCGAAAGCGGGGGCCGCCAACACTCACAGATACGCAGTATTTT	CASSRKRGPPTLTDTQYF
TRBV7-2	few	TRBJ2-7	.	TGTGCCAGCAGCCTCAAGGGGGGCCCCTACGAGCAGTACTTC	CASSLKGGPYEQYF
TRBV12-3/TRBV12-4	few	TRBJ2-2	.	TGTGCCAGCTGCCTTCAAGGCGGGGAGCTGTTTTTT	CASCLQGGELFF
TRBV7-2	few	TRBJ2-7	TRBD2	TGTGCCAGCAGCTCGGGACTAGCGAACGAGCAGTACTTC	CASSSGLANEQYF
TRBV5-6	many	TRBJ2-1	.	TGTGCCAGCAGCCCCACCCCCCAGGGGCCGTACAATGAGCAGTTCTTC	CASSPTPQGPYNEQFF
TRBV7-9	.	TRBJ2-7	.	TGTGCCAGCAGCCCGCCGGGACGGAGCTACGAGCAGTACTTC	CASSPPGRSYEQYF
TRBV15	.	TRBJ2-3	.	TGTGCCACCAGCCCAGGGACTCGAACCACAGATACGCAGTATTTT	CATSPGTRTTDTQYF
TRBV7-9	many	TRBJ2-7	TRBD2	TGTGCCAGCAGCTTAGTTCTGGGACTAGCCATCCCTCAGCAGTACTTC	CASSLVLGLAIPQQYF
TRBV5-1	many	TRBJ2-1	TRBD1	TGCGCCAGCAGCTTGGCCCGGGACAGGGTCTACAATGAGCAGTTCTTC	CASSLARDRVYNEQFF
TRBV20-1	many	TRBJ2-1	TRBD2	TGCAGTGCCACAGGACTAGCGGGGACATCCTACAATGAGCAGTTCTTC	CSATGLAGTSYNEQFF
TRBV28	.	TRBJ2-7	TRBD2	TGTGCCAGCAGTTTCGGGACTAGGTTTGGTTACGAGCAGTACTTC	CASSFGTRFGYEQYF
TRBV29-1	few	TRBJ1-5	.	TGCAGCGTCCCCTTCGATCAGCCCCAGCATTTT	CSVPFDQPQHF
TRBV24-1	.	TRBJ2-6	.	TGTGCCACCGCCAGTAGCTCTGGGGCCAACGTCCTGACTTTC	CATASSSGANVLTF
TRBV24-1	.	TRBJ2-5	TRBD2	TGTGCCACCAGTTTAGCGGGAGGGGGAGGAGAGACCCAGTACTTC	CATSLAGGGGETQYF
TRBV6-5	few	TRBJ1-2	TRBD1	TGTGCCAGCGGGGACAGGGACTATGGCTACACCTTC	CASGDRDYGYTF
TRBV5-6	.	TRBJ2-7	.	TGTGCCAGCAGCTTGTTTCTGGGATACGAGCAGTACTTC	CASSLFLGYEQYF
TRBV3-1	few	TRBJ2-1	TRBD2	TGTGCCAGCAGCCCTAGACTAGCGGGACTTCACTACAATGAGCAGTTCTTC	CASSPRLAGLHYNEQFF
TRBV2	.	TRBJ2-3	.	TGTGCCAGCAGTCCGATAAGAGAGGGAGGAGGTACGCAGTATTTT	CASSPIREGGGTQYF
TRBV2	few	TRBJ1-6	.	TGTGCCAGCGCAGCACCCCTCCACTTT	CASAAPLHF
TRBV6-1	few	TRBJ1-4	.	TGTGCCAGCAGTGTGTGGGGGGGTGAAAAACTGTTTTTT	CASSVWGGEKLFF
TRBV7-2	many	TRBJ2-5	.	TGTGCCAGCAGCGTAGGAAGGGATTGGGGGACCCAGTACTTC	CASSVGRDWGTQYF
TRBV29-1	many	TRBJ2-3	TRBD2	TGCAGCGTTCCTGGGGGCGGGAGGGTTAGCACAGATACGCAGTATTTT	CSVPGGGRVSTDTQYF
TRBV15	few	TRBJ2-7	.	TGTGCCACCAGCAGACGGGACATATCCTACGAGCAGTACTTC	CATSRRDISYEQYF
TRBV5-1	many	TRBJ2-1	TRBD2	TGCGCCAGCAGCTTGGGCGGGGGAAGTGAGCAGTTCTTC	CASSLGGGSEQFF
TRBV7-9	many	TRBJ2-5	.	TGTGCCAGCAGCTTAGAAGTTCGGGAGACCCAGTACTTC	CASSLEVRETQYF
TRBV6-1	many	TRBJ2-1	TRBD2	TGTGCCAGCAACGAAAGGACTAGCGGATACAATGAGCAGTTCTTC	CASNERTSGYNEQFF
TRBV28	.	TRBJ2-4	.	TGTGCCAGCAGTGAACCCGGGACACTAGCCAAAAACATTCAGTACTTC	CASSEPGTLAKNIQYF
TRBV29-1	many	TRBJ2-1	.	TGCAGCGTTGAGCGCGGGAACACCCACAATGAGCAGTTCTTC	CSVERGNTHNEQFF
TRBV25-1	.	TRBJ2-3	TRBD2	TGTGCCAGCACCGGGACTAGCGGGAGGTCCGATACGCAGTATTTT	CASTGTSGRSDTQYF
TRBV4-2	few	TRBJ2-2	.	TGTGCCAGCAGCCCATTGGAGGGGATCACCGGGGAGCTGTTTTTT	CASSPLEGITGELFF
TRBV27	few	TRBJ2-4	TRBD2	TGTGCCAGCAGCCGAAATGGACTAGCGGGGGGTCTAGCCAAAAACATTCAGTACTTC	CASSRNGLAGGLAKNIQYF
TRBV29-1	.	TRBJ2-1	TRBD2	TGCAGCGTTGAAGGATTAGCGGGAGTGGGCTACAATGAGCAGTTCTTC	CSVEGLAGVGYNEQFF
TRBV5-1	many	TRBJ2-3	.	TGCGCCAGCAGCTTGGTTCCCGCAGCGAGCGGCAGCACAGATACGCAGTATTTT	CASSLVPAASGSTDTQYF
TRBV30	.	TRBJ2-1	.	TGTGCCTGGGGCCCTGGCTTGGGACGTAATATCGGAAATGAGCAGTTCTTC	CAWGPGLGRNIGNEQFF
TRBV7-2	few	TRBJ2-5	.	TGTGCCAGCAGCTTAGACCCTATTGTGCTGGTCCGAGAGACCCAGTACTTC	CASSLDPIVLVRETQYF
TRBV4-2	.	TRBJ2-7	TRBD2	TGTGCCAGCAGCCACCCGGGGACTAGCGGAGGGTACGAGCAGTACTTC	CASSHPGTSGGYEQYF
TRBV2	few	TRBJ2-2	.	TGTGCCAGCAGTCCCGTAGAGAACACCGGGGAGCTGTTTTTT	CASSPVENTGELFF
TRBV6-5	.	TRBJ2-6	TRBD1	TGTGCCAGCAGTTACACCTTCGGGACAGGAAGCTCTGGGGCCAACGTCCTGACTTTC	CASSYTFGTGSSGANVLTF
TRBV28	.	TRBJ1-2	.	TGTGCCAGCAGTTTATTGGGGAAATATGGCTACACCTTC	CASSLLGKYGYTF
TRBV4-1	.	TRBJ2-5	.	TGCGCCAGCAGCCAAAAGGAGGGCCGAGAGACCCAGTACTTC	CASSQKEGRETQYF
TRBV5-1	.	TRBJ1-6	.	TGCGCCAGCAGTCAACAGGATAATTCACCCCTCCACTTT	CASSQQDNSPLHF